What follows are 23 T cell receptor beta chains derived from one specimen sequenced in a study of T-cell reconstitution after alpha-beta-depleted transplantation in children. It was with unique molecular identifiers that the TCRbeta library was prepared. TCRdb called the PCR reads again in MiXCR, with one record for every CDR3 protein. Here the sample spans approximately 120,000 distinct CDR3 sequences, 8% to 10% being singletons. This specimen consisted of PBMCs, mostly from graft donor cells, obtained 180 days after TCRalphabeta/CD19-depleted stem cell transplant. These receptor sequences come from a girl in the first two years of life who had a stem cell transplant for combined immunodeficiency, so the T cells may come from the graft donor.

CDR3 in DNA: TGCAGCGCGTTGAGGGACACCGGGGAGCTGTTTTTT. This gives the protein CSALRDTGELFF. The chain has TRBV29-1 and TRBJ2-2; TRBD2 might be the D (5 bases). V shed 7 bases and J shed 3 bases, with 9 bases lying between them. Germline V lookup: CDR1 SQVTM, CDR2 ANQGSEA. The CDR3 totals 12 residues.

This clonotype was recorded a few times. V gene TRBV12-3 or TRBV12-4 combines with J gene TRBJ2-1, with D maybe TRBD2 (6 bases). V gave up 7 bases and J gave up 6 bases, with 19 bases separating them. This CDR3 comprises 15 residues. The CDR3 region is CASIRGFGGINEQFF. DNA of the CDR3: TGTGCCAGCATCCGGGGGTTTGGCGGGATCAATGAGCAGTTCTTC.

This clonotype was observed a few times. CDR3 nucleotides: TGTGCCAGCAGGCCCACAGGGACGGCTTGGGTGGCCCAGTACTTC. Residues: CASRPTGTAWVAQYF. This sequence joins TRBV6-1 and TRBJ2-5; D may be TRBD1 (6 bases). The V gene's germline CDR1 is MNHNS and CDR2 SASEGT. This CDR3 has 15 amino acids. Trimming removed 6 bases from V and 9 bases from J, with 23 bases in between.

This clonotype was seen at least ten times. The V call is TRBV7-3, the J call TRBJ2-5, with TRBD2 matching over 7 bases. From germline, CDR1 is SGHTA and CDR2 FQGTGA. V lost 3 bases to trimming and J lost 4 bases; unmatched junction nucleotides: 2. The CDR3 extends over 13 amino acids. CDR3 amino acids: CASSFTGGETQYF. The CDR3 bases are TGTGCCAGCAGCTTTACGGGGGGAGAGACCCAGTACTTC.

In this sample, this clonotype turned up a few times. The rearrangement joins TRBV12-5 to TRBJ1-1; D is unclear. The V and J ends lost 1 base and 8 bases respectively, with 5 bases between them. CDR1 and CDR2 (germline): LGHNT, FRNRAP. This CDR3 is 11 amino acids long. CDR3 DNA: TGTGCTAGTGGTTTGGACCTCGAAGCTTTCTTT. This encodes CASGLDLEAFF.

This clonotype came up many times. J is TRBJ2-1 and V is TRBV5-1, with D uncertain. V lost 4 bases and J lost 2, with 13 bases in between. The germline V gene has CDR1 SGHRS and CDR2 YFSETQ. CDR3 length: 15 amino acids. This CDR3 is CASSADTDPYNEQFF. The CDR3 region has the DNA TGCGCCAGCAGCGCCGACACGGACCCCTACAATGAGCAGTTCTTC.

CDR3 coding DNA: TGCGCCAGCAGCCAAGGCCTTAGCGGGAGAGGGCACAATGAGCAGTTCTTC. This gives the protein CASSQGLSGRGHNEQFF. The rearrangement links TRBV4-1 to TRBJ2-1; 9 nucleotides match TRBD2. J lost 5 bases, V lost 1 base, and 9 bases had no gene match. The germline gives CDR1 MGHRA, CDR2 YSYEKL. The CDR3 has 17 amino acids.

This clonotype was observed a handful of times. CDR3 DNA sequence: TGTGCCATCAGCCAGACTAGCGGGAGAGGGCAAGAGACCCAGTACTTC. Amino acid sequence: CAISQTSGRGQETQYF. V and J are TRBV10-3 and TRBJ2-5; TRBD2 aligns across 12 bases. After removal of 6 bases from V and 2 bases from J, the junction contained 7 bases not matched to a gene. This CDR3 contains 16 residues. Germline lookup yields CDR1 ENHRY and CDR2 SYGVKD.

The sample holds many counts of this clonotype. The chain joins TRBV29-1 to TRBJ2-5; D uncertain. The CDR3 contains 12 residues. V was pared by 7 bases and J by 2 bases, with 11 bases between. Germline CDR1 is SQVTM and CDR2 is ANQGSEA. The CDR3 region is CSALQPQETQYF. CDR3 coding DNA: TGCAGCGCCCTCCAACCTCAAGAGACCCAGTACTTC.

The chain is built from TRBV5-6 and TRBJ1-1; no reliable D call. Germline values: CDR1 SGHDT, CDR2 YYEEEE. CDR3 length: 15 residues. Between the trimmed V and J ends, which lost 1 base and 0 bases, there was a span of 10 bases. This CDR3 reads CASSLNLRMNTEAFF. CDR3 bases: TGTGCCAGCAGCTTGAATCTCAGAATGAACACTGAAGCTTTCTTT.

This clonotype was observed a few times. The gene calls are TRBV2 and TRBJ2-5; 9 bases align to TRBD1. J lost 2 bases, V lost 8 bases, and 12 bases had no gene match. The germline V gene has CDR1 SNHLY and CDR2 FYNNEI. The CDR3 runs to 16 residues. The CDR3, as DNA: TGTGCCAGCCTCGGGTTGGACAGGGGTTGGCAAGAGACCCAGTACTTC. Its protein product is CASLGLDRGWQETQYF.

CDR3 sequence reads: CASSRGQLHQPQHF. The CDR3 DNA reads as TGTGCCAGCAGTCGCGGACAGCTCCATCAGCCCCAGCATTTT. V is TRBV3-1 and J is TRBJ1-5; tentative D call: TRBD1 (6 bases). The CDR3 runs 14 residues. Germline V gives CDR1 LGHDT, CDR2 YNNKEL (reference sequence). V was clipped by 6 bases and J by 5 bases, with 14 bases between them.

This clonotype was seen more than once but under ten times. This chain connects TRBV28 to TRBJ2-1; D not resolved. The germline V and J ends were trimmed by 5 bases and 0 bases, with 14 bases remaining between them. Germline lookup yields CDR1 MDHEN and CDR2 SYDVKM. The CDR3 has 16 amino acids. This CDR3 is CASSVRSPSSYNEQFF. CDR3 nucleotides: TGTGCCAGCAGTGTACGTAGCCCAAGCTCCTACAATGAGCAGTTCTTC.

The chain links TRBV12-3 or TRBV12-4 to TRBJ2-5; 8 bases fit TRBD2. V trimming: 3 bases; J trimming: 1 base; junction bases outside the gene matches: 10. The CDR3 spans 17 residues. The CDR3 sequence is CASSFGRSTSGQETQYF. In nucleotides, the CDR3 is TGTGCCAGCAGTTTCGGCAGGTCTACTAGCGGCCAAGAGACCCAGTACTTC.

This clonotype has only a few counts. The chain carries TRBV20-1 and TRBJ2-7; 15 positions match TRBD2. The CDR3 length is 18 residues. CDR1 and CDR2 from the germline V gene are DFQATT and SNEGSKA (reference sequence). V trimming: 3 bases; J trimming: 1 base; junction bases outside the gene matches: 10. This CDR3 is CSARDPGLAGGASYEQYF. CDR3 coding DNA: TGCAGTGCTAGGGACCCGGGACTAGCGGGAGGAGCGTCCTACGAGCAGTACTTC.

This clonotype was recorded a few times. This chain connects TRBV5-6 to TRBJ2-1; D gene unclear. The CDR3 covers 15 residues. V was pared by 4 bases and J by 4 bases, with 15 bases between. Germline CDR1 reads SGHDT; CDR2 reads YYEEEE. The DNA for the CDR3 is TGTGCCAGCAGCCTAACAAGGAATCCGTACAATGAGCAGTTCTTC. Translating it yields CASSLTRNPYNEQFF.

The sample holds many counts of this clonotype. The rearrangement uses TRBV6-2 or TRBV6-3 and TRBJ1-1; TRBD1 matches at 9 bases. The V and J ends lost 5 bases and 1 base, in that order; junction bases with no gene match: 14. The CDR3 is made up of 18 amino acids. Germline V gene data show CDR1 as MNHEY and CDR2 as SVGEGT. The CDR3 sequence is CASSQFTPGTGRNTEAFF. The CDR3 nucleotides are TGTGCCAGCAGTCAATTTACCCCCGGGACAGGGAGGAACACTGAAGCTTTCTTT.

The chain combines TRBV6-2 or TRBV6-3 with TRBJ2-2; 9 nucleotides match TRBD2. Germline CDR1 MNHEY, CDR2 SVGEGT. The CDR3 has 15 amino acids. Trimming removed 8 bases from V and 0 bases from J; junction bases left unmatched: 4. CDR3 bases: TGTGCCAGCCGTTTAGCGGGAGCGAACACCGGGGAGCTGTTTTTT. Residues: CASRLAGANTGELFF.

This clonotype was detected only a few times. This chain uses TRBV4-2 with TRBJ2-7; D not certain. Between the trimmed V and J ends, which lost 3 bases and 5 bases, there was a span of 8 bases. This CDR3 has 12 residues. The germline CDR1 and CDR2 sequences are LGHNA and YNFKEQ. The CDR3 spells CASSHPFDEQYF. CDR3 DNA: TGTGCCAGCAGCCATCCCTTCGACGAGCAGTACTTC.

The rearrangement uses TRBV21-1 and TRBJ2-7. TRBV21-1 is classified as a pseudogene. The CDR3 covers 16 residues. The CDR3 bases are TGTGCCAGCAGCAAAGCAGAGTGGGTGCCCTCCTACGAGCAGTACTTC. This translates into CASSKAEWVPSYEQYF.

The CDR3 spells CASSPRPPGQDTQYF. CDR3 in DNA: TGTGCCAGCAGCCCGCGACCGCCGGGCCAAGATACGCAGTATTTT. The chain has TRBV7-9 and TRBJ2-3; D is ambiguous. The CDR3 spans 15 residues. Trimming removed 5 bases at V and 5 bases at J, with 17 bases between. The germline V gene encodes CDR1 SEHNR and CDR2 FQNEAQ (reference sequence).

The J gene is TRBJ2-4, the V gene TRBV7-2, with D tentatively TRBD1 (6 bases). The CDR3 runs to 19 residues. In germline, CDR1 is SGHTA, CDR2 FQGNSA. Trimming shortened V by 0 bases and J by 0 bases, and 18 bases separated the two germline ends. CDR3 loop: CASSLAKGFGQLAKNIQYF. The DNA for the CDR3 is TGTGCCAGCAGCTTAGCTAAAGGTTTTGGACAGCTAGCCAAAAACATTCAGTACTTC.

The chain joins TRBV30 to TRBJ1-1; D not certain. Germline V CDR1 and CDR2: GTSNPN, SVGIG (reference sequence). The CDR3 contains 11 residues. The ends were cut back, 5 bases at V and 0 bases at J, with 4 bases in the middle. The CDR3 reads CAWVVNTEAFF. The DNA of the CDR3 is TGTGCCTGGGTCGTGAACACTGAAGCTTTCTTT.